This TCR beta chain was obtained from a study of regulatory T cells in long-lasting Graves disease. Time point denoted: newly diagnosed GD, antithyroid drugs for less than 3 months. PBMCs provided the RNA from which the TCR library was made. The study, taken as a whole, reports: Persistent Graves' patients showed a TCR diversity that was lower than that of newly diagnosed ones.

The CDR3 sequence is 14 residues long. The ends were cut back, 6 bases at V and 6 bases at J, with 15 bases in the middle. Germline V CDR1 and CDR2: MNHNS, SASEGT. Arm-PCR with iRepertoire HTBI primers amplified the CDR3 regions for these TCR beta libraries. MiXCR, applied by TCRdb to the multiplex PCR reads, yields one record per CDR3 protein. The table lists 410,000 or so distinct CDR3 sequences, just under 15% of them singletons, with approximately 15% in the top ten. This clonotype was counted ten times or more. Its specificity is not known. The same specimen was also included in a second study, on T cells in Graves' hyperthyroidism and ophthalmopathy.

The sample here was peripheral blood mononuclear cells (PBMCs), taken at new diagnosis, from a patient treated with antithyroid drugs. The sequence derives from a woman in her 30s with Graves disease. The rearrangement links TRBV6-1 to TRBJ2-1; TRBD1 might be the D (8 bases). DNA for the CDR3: TGTGCCAGCAGCGGACAGGGAGGGAGCAATGAGCAGTTCTTC. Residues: CASSGQGGSNEQFF.